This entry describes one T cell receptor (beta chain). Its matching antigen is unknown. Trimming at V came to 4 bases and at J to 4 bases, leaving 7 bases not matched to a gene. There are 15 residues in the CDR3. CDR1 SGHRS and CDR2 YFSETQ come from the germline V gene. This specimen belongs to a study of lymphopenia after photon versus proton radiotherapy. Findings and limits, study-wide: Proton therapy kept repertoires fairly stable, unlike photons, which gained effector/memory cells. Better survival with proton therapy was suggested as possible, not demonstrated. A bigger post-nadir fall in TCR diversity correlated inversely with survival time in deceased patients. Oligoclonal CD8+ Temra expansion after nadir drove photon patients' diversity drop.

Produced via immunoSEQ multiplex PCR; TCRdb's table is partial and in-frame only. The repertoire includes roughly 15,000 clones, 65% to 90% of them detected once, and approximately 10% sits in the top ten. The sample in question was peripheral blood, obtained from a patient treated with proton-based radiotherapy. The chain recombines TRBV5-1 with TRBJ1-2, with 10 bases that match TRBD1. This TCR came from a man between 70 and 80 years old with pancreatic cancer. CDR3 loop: CASSARQGASYGYTF. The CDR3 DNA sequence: TGCGCCAGCAGCGCCCGACAGGGGGCGTCCTATGGCTACACCTTC.